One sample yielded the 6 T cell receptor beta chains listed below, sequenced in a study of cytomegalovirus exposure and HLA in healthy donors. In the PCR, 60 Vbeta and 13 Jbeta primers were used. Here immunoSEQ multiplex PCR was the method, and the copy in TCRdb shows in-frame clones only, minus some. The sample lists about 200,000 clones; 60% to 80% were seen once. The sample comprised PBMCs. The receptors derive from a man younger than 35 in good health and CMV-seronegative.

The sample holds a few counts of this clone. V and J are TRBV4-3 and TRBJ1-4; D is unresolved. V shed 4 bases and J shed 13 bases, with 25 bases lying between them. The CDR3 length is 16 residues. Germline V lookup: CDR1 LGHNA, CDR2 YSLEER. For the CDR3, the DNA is TGCGCCAGCAGCCCCGGGATGGAGGGCTTGGGGAGTACACTGTTTTTT. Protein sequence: CASSPGMEGLGSTLFF.

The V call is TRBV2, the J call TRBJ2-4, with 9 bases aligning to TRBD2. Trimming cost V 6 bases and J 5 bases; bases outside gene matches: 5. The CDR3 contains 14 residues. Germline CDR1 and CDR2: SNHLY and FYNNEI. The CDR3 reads CASRPGLAENIQYF. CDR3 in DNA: TGTGCCAGCAGACCGGGACTAGCAGAAAACATTCAGTACTTC.

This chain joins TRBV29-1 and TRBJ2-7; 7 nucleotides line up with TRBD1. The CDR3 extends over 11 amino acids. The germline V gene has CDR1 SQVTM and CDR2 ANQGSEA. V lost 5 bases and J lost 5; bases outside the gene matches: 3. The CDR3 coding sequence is TGCAGCGTTCCTACAGGGGACGAGCAGTACTTC. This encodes CSVPTGDEQYF.

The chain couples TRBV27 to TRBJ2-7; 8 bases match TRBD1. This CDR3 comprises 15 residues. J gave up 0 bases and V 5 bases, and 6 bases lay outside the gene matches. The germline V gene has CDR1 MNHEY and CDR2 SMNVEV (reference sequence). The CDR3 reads CASSAGTGVSYEQYF. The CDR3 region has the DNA TGTGCCAGCAGTGCCGGGACAGGCGTCTCCTACGAGCAGTACTTC.

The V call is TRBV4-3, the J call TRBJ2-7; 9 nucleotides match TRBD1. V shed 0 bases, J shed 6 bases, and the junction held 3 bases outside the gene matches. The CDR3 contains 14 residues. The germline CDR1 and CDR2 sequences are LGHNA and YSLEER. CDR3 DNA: TGCGCCAGCAGCCAAGATCCGACAGGGGGCGAGCAGTACTTC. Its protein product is CASSQDPTGGEQYF.

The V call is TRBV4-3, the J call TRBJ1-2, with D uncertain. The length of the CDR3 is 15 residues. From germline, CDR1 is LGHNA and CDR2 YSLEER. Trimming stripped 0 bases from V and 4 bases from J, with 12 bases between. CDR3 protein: CASSQEPSGAYGYTF. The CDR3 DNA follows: TGCGCCAGCAGCCAAGAACCCTCGGGAGCCTATGGCTACACCTTC.